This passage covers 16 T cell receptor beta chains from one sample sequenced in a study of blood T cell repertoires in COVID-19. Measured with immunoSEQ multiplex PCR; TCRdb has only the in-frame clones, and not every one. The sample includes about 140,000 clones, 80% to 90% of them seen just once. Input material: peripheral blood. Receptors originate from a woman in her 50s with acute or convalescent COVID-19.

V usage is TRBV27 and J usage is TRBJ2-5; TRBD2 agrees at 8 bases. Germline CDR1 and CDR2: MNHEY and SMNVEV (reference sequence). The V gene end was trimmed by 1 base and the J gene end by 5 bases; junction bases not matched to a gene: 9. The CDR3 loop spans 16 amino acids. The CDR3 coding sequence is TGTGCCAGCAGTTTATACACGGGAGGGGCCGGGGAGACCCAGTACTTC. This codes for CASSLYTGGAGETQYF.

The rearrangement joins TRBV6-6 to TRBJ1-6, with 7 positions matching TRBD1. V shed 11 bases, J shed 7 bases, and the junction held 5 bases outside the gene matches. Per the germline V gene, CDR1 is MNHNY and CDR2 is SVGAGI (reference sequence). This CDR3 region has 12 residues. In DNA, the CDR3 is TGTGCCCTTCGGGACAGCAATTCACCCCTCCACTTT. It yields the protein CALRDSNSPLHF.

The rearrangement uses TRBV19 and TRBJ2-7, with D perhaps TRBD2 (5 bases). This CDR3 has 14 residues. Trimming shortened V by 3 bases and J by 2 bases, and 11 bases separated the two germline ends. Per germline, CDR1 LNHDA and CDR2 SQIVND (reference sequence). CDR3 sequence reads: CASSIGLKTYEQYF. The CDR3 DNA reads TGTGCCAGTAGTATCGGACTTAAAACCTACGAGCAGTACTTC. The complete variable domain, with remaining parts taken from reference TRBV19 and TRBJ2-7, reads DGGITQSPKYLFRKEGQNVTLSCEQNLNHDAMYWYRQDPGQGLRLIYYSQIVNDFQKGDIAEGYSVSREKKESFPLTVTSAQKNPTAFYLCASSIGLKTYEQYFGPGTRLTVT.

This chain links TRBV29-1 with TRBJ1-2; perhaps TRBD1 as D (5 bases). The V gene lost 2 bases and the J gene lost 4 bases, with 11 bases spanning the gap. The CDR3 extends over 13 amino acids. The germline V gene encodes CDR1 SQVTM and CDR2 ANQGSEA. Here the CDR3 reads CSVEFGGGYGYTF. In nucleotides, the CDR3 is TGCAGCGTTGAATTCGGGGGGGGCTATGGCTACACCTTC. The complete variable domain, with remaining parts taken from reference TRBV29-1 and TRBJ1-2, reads SAVISQKPSRDICQRGTSLTIQCQVDSQVTMMFWYRQQPGQSLTLIATANQGSEATYESGFVIDKFPISRPNLTFSTLTVSNMSPEDSSIYLCSVEFGGGYGYTFGSGTRLTVV.

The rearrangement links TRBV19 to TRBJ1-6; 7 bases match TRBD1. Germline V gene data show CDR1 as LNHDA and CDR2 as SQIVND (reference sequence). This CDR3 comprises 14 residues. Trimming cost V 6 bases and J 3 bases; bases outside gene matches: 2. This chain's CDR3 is CASSGDSYNSPLHF. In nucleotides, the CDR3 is TGTGCCAGTAGCGGGGACAGCTATAATTCACCCCTCCACTTT.

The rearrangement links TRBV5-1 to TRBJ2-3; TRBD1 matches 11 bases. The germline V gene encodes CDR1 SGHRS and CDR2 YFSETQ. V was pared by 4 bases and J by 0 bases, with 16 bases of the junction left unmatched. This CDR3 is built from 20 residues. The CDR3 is CASSQDRGRVPSISTDTQYF. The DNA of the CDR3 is TGCGCCAGCAGCCAGGACAGGGGGCGAGTTCCTTCCATTAGCACAGATACGCAGTATTTT.

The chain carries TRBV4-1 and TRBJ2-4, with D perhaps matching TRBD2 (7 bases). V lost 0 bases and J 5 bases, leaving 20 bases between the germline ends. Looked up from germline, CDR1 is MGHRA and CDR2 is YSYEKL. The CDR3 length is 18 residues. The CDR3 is CASSQDSGRGASQNIQYF. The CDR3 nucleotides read TGCGCCAGCAGCCAAGATTCTGGTCGGGGGGCTAGCCAAAACATTCAGTACTTC.

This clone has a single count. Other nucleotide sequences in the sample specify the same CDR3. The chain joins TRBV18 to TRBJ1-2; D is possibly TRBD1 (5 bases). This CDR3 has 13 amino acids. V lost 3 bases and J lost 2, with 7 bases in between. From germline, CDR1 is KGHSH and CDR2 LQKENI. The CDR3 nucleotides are TGTGCCAGCTCACCGACAGAAAACTATGGCTACACCTTC. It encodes CASSPTENYGYTF.

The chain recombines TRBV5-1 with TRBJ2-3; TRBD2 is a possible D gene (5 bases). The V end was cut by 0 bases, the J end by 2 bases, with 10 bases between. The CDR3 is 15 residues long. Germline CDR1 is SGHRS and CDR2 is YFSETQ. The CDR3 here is CASSLAGGDTDTQYF. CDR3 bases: TGCGCCAGCAGCTTGGCCGGAGGAGACACAGATACGCAGTATTTT.

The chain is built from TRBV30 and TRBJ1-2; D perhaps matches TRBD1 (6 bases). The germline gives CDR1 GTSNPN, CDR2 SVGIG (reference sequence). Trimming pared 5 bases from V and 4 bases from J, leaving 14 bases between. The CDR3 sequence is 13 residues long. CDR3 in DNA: TGTGCCTGGGTACAGGGAACTTTCTATGGCTACACCTTC. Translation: CAWVQGTFYGYTF.

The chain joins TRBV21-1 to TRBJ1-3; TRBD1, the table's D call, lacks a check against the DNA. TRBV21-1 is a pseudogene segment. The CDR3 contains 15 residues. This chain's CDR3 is CASSKGSGSGNTIYF. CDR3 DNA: TGTGCCAGCAGCAAAGGGTCAGGGTCTGGAAACACCATATATTTT.

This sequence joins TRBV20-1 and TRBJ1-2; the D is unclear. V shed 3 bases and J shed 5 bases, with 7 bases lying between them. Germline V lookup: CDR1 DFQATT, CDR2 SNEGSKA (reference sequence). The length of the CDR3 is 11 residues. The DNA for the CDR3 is TGCAGTGCTAGGACTTTATATGGCTACACCTTC. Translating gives CSARTLYGYTF.

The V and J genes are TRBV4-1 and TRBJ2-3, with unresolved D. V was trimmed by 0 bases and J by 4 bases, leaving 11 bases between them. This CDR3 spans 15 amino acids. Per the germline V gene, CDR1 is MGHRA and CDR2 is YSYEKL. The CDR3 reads CASSQDREFADTQYF. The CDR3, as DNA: TGCGCCAGCAGCCAAGATCGTGAGTTTGCAGATACGCAGTATTTT.

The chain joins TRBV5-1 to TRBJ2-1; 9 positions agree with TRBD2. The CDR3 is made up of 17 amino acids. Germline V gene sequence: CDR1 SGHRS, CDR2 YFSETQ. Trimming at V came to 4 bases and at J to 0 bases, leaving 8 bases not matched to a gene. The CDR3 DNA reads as TGCGCCAGCAGCGCTCTCTTAGCGGGAGTCTCCTACAATGAGCAGTTCTTC. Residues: CASSALLAGVSYNEQFF.

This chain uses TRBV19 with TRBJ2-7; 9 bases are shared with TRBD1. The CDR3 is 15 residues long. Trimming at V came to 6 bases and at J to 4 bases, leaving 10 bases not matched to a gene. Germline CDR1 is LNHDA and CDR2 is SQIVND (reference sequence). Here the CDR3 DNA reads TGTGCCAGTAGCCAAAACGGACAGGGGCTTTACGAGCAGTACTTC. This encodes CASSQNGQGLYEQYF.

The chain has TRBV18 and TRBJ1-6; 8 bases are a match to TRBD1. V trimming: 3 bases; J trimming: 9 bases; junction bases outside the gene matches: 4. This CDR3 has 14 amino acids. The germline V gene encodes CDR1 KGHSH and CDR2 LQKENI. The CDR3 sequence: CASSPGQVGSPLHF. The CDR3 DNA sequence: TGTGCCAGCTCACCGGGACAGGTCGGTTCACCCCTCCACTTT.